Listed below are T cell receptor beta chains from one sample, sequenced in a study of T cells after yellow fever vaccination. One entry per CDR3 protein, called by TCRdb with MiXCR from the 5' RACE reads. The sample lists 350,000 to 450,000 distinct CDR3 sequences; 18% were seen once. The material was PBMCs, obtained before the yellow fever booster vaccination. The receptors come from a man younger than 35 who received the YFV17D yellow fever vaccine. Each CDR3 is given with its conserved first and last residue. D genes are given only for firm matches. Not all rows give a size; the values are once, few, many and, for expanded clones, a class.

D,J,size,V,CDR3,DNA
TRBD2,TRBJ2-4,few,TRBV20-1,CSASDRERENIQYF,TGCAGTGCTAGCGACCGGGAGCGGGAGAACATTCAGTACTTC
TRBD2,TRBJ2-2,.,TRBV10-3,CAISERLAGWDTGELFF,TGTGCCATCAGTGAGAGACTAGCGGGGTGGGACACCGGGGAGCTGTTTTTT
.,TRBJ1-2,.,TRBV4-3,CASSQGEGVYGYTF,TGCGCCAGCAGCCAAGGGGAAGGGGTCTATGGCTACACCTTC
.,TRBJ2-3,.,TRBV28,CASSSQYPLITDTQYF,TGTGCCAGCAGTTCACAGTACCCACTTATCACAGATACGCAGTATTTT
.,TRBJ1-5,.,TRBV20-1,CSAGWGSSYSNQPQHF,TGCAGTGCCGGATGGGGCAGCAGTTATAGCAATCAGCCCCAGCATTTT
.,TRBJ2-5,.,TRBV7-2,CASSLQRPGAQYF,TGTGCCAGCAGCTTACAGCGCCCGGGAGCCCAGTACTTC
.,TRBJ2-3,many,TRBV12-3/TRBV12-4,CASSPNRRGTTDTQYF,TGTGCCAGCAGCCCAAACAGGAGGGGGACCACAGATACGCAGTATTTT
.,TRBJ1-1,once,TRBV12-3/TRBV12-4,CASILSAPNTEAFF,TGTGCCAGCATCCTCTCGGCACCGAACACTGAAGCTTTCTTT
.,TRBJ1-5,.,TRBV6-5,CASGRGTSNQPQHF,TGTGCCAGCGGTCGGGGAACTAGCAATCAGCCCCAGCATTTT
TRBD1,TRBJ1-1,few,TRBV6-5,CASSSTGGVGTEAFF,TGTGCCAGCAGTTCTACAGGGGGTGTCGGCACTGAAGCTTTCTTT
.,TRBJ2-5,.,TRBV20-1,CSARKTQYF,TGCAGTGCTCGGAAGACCCAGTACTTC
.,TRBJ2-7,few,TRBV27,CASSLSIGGREQYF,TGTGCCAGCAGTTTATCGATAGGTGGGAGAGAGCAGTACTTC
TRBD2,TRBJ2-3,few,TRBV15,CATSRDLAGTTDTQYF,TGTGCCACCAGCAGAGATCTAGCGGGGACTACAGATACGCAGTATTTT
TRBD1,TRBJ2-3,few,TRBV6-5,CASSSTQGADTQYF,TGTGCCAGCAGTTCGACACAGGGGGCGGATACGCAGTATTTT
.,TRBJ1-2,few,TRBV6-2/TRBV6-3,CASSVAGGRGYGYTF,TGTGCCAGCAGTGTCGCGGGGGGCCGAGGCTATGGCTACACCTTC
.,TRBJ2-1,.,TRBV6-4,CASSDIYGQPAYNEQFF,TGTGCCAGCAGTGACATTTACGGGCAGCCTGCCTACAATGAGCAGTTCTTC
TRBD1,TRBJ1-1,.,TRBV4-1,CASSLGTDPLF,TGCGCCAGCAGCCTGGGGACAGACCCACTGTTT
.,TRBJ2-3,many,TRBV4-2,CASSRDKGAGTQYF,TGTGCCAGCAGCCGGGACAAGGGAGCGGGTACGCAGTATTTT